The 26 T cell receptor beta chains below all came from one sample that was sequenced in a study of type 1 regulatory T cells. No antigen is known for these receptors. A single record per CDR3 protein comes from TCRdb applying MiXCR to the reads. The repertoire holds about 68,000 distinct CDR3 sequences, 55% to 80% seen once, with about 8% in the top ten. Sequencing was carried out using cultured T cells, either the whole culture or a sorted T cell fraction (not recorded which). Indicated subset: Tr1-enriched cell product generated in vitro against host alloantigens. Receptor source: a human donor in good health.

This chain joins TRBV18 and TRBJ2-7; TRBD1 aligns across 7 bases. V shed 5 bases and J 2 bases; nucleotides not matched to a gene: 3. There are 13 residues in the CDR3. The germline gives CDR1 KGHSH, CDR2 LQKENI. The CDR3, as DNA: TGTGCCAGCTCATCGGGACAGCCCTACGAGCAGTACTTC. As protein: CASSSGQPYEQYF.

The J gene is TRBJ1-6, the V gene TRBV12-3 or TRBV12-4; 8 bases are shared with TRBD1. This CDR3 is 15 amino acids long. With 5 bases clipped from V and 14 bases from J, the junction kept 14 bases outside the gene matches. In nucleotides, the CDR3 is TGTGCCAGCAGTGAACCGGGACAGGCGGTCAGGGCCCTCCACTTT. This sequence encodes CASSEPGQAVRALHF.

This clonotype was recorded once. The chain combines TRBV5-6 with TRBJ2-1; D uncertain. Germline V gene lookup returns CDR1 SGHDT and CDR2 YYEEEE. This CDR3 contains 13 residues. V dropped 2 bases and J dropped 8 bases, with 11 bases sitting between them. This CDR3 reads CASSFFGRDEQFF. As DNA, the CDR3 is TGTGCCAGCAGCTTCTTCGGTCGGGATGAGCAGTTCTTC.

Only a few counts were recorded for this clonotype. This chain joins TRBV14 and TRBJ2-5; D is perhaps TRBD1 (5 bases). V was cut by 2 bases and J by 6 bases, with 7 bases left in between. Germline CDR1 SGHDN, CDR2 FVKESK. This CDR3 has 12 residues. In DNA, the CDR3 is TGTGCCAGCAGCCAAAACAGGCAGACCCAGTACTTC. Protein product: CASSQNRQTQYF.

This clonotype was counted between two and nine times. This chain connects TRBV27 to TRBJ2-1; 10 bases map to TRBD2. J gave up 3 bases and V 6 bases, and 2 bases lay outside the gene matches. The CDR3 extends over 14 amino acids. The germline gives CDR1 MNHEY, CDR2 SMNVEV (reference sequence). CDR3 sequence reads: CASRGTSDYNEQFF. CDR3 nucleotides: TGTGCCAGCAGAGGGACTAGCGACTACAATGAGCAGTTCTTC.

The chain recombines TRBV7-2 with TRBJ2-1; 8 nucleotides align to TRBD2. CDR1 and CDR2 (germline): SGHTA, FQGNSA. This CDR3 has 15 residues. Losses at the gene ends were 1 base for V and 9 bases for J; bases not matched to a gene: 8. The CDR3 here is CASSLGPAGVVEQFF. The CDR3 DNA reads TGTGCCAGCAGCTTAGGGCCAGCGGGAGTCGTTGAGCAGTTCTTC.

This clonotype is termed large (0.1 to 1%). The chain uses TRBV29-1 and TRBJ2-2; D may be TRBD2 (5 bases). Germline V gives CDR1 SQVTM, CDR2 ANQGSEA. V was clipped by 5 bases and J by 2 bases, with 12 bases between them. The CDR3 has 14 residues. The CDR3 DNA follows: TGCAGCGTTCCCGGGGTCGGCAACACCGGGGAGCTGTTTTTT. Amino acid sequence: CSVPGVGNTGELFF.

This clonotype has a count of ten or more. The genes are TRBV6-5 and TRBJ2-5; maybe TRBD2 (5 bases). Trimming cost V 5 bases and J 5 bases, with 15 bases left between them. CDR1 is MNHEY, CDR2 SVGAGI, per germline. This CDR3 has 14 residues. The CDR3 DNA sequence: TGTGCCAGCAGTGTGGACTTTCGAGGGGAGACCCAGTACTTC. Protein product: CASSVDFRGETQYF.

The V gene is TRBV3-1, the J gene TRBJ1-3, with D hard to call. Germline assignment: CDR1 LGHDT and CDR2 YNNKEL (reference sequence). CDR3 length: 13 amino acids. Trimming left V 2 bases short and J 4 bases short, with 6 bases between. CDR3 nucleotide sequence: TGTGCCAGCAGCCAACCCCGCGGAAACACCATATATTTT. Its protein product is CASSQPRGNTIYF.

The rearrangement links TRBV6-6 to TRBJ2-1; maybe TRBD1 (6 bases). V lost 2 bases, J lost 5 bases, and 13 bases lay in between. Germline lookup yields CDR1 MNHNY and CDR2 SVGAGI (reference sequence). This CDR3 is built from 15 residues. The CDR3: CASSYPPGANNEQFF. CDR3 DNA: TGTGCCAGCAGTTACCCTCCAGGGGCTAACAATGAGCAGTTCTTC.

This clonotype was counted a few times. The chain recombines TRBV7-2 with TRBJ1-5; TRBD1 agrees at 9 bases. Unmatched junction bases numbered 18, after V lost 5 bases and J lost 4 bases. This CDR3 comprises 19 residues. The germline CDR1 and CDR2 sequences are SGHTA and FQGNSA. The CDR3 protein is CASSLAGQGSTGRNQPQHF. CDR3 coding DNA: TGTGCCAGCAGCCTCGCGGGACAGGGTTCAACAGGGAGAAATCAGCCCCAGCATTTT.

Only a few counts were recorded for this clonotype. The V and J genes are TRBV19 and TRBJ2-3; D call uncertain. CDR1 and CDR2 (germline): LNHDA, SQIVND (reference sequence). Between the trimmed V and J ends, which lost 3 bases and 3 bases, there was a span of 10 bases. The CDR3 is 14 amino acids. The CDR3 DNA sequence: TGTGCCAGTAGTATGGGTGGGAAGACAGATACGCAGTATTTT. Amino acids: CASSMGGKTDTQYF. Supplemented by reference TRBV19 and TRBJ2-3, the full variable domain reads DGGITQSPKYLFRKEGQNVTLSCEQNLNHDAMYWYRQDPGQGLRLIYYSQIVNDFQKGDIAEGYSVSREKKESFPLTVTSAQKNPTAFYLCASSMGGKTDTQYFGPGTRLTVL.

The CDR3 sequence: CASSQRGAETQYF. In nucleotides, the CDR3 is TGTGCCAGCAGCCAACGGGGGGCGGAGACCCAGTACTTC. The chain uses TRBV6-1 and TRBJ2-5; weak D call: TRBD2 (7 bases). The CDR3 loop spans 13 amino acids. Germline CDR1 and CDR2: MNHNS and SASEGT. V was pared by 6 bases and J by 5 bases, with 13 bases between.

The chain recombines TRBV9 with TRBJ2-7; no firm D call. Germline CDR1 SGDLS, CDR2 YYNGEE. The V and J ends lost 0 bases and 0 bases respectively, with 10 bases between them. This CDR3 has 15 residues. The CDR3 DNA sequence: TGTGCCAGCAGCGTAGACGTGGGGTCCTCCTACGAGCAGTACTTC. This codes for CASSVDVGSSYEQYF.

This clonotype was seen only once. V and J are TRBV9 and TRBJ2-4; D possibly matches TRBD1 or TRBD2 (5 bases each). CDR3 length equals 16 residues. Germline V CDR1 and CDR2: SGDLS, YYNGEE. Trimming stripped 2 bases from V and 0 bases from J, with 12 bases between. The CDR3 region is CASSVGRTLAKNIQYF. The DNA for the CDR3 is TGTGCCAGCAGCGTGGGGCGGACTCTAGCCAAAAACATTCAGTACTTC.

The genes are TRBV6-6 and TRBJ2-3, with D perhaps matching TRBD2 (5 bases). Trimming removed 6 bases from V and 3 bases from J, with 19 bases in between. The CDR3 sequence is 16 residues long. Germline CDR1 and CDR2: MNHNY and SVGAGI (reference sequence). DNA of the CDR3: TGTGCCAGCAGGAAAAGCGTGGCGGAGGCAACAGATACGCAGTATTTT. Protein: CASRKSVAEATDTQYF.

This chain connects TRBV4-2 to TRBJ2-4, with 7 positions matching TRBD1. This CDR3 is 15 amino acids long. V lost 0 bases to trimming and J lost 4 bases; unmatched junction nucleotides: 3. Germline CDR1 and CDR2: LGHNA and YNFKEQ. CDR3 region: CASSQEGTEKNIQYF. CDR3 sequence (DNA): TGTGCCAGCAGCCAAGAAGGGACAGAGAAAAACATTCAGTACTTC.

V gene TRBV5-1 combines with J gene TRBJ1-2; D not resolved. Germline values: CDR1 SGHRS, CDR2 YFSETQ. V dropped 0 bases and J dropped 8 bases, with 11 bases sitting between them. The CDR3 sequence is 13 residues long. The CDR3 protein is CASSLDSKNGYTF. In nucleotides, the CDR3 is TGCGCCAGCAGCTTGGACAGCAAGAACGGCTACACCTTC.

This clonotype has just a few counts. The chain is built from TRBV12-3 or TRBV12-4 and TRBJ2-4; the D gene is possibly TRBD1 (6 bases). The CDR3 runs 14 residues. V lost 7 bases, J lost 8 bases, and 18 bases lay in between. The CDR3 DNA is TGTGCCAGCACTTCGTCGGCAGGGGCAGACATTCAGTACTTC. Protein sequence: CASTSSAGADIQYF.

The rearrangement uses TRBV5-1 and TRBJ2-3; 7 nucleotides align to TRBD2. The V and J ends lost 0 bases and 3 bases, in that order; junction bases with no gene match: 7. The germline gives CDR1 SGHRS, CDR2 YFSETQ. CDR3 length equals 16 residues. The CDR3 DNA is TGCGCCAGCAGCTTGGCGGCGGGAGATGTGACAGATACGCAGTATTTT. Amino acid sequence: CASSLAAGDVTDTQYF.

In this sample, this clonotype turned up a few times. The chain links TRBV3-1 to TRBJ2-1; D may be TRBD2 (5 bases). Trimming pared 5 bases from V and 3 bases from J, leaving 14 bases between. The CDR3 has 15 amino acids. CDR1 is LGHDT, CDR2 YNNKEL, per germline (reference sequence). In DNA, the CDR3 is TGTGCCAGCAGCGGACTCGAGGTGGACTACAATGAGCAGTTCTTC. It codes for CASSGLEVDYNEQFF.

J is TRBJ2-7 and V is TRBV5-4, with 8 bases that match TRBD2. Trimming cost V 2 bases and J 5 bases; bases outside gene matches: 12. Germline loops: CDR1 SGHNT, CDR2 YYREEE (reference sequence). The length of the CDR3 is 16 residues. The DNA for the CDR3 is TGTGCCAGCAGCTTCGCCGGGAGGGTTGTGGGAAACGAGCAGTACTTC. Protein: CASSFAGRVVGNEQYF.

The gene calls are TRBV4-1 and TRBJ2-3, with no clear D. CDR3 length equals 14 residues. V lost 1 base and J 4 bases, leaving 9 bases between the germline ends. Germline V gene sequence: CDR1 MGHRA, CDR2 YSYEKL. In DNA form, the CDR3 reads TGCGCCAGCAGCCAAGTGGCTAGGCCAGATACGCAGTATTTT. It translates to CASSQVARPDTQYF.

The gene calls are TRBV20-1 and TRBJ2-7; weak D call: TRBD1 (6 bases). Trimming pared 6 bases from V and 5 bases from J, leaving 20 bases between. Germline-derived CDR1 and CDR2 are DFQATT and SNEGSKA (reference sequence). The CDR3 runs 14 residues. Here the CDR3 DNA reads TGCAGTGCCATCACTTTGTGGACAGAGAACGAGCAGTACTTC. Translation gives CSAITLWTENEQYF.

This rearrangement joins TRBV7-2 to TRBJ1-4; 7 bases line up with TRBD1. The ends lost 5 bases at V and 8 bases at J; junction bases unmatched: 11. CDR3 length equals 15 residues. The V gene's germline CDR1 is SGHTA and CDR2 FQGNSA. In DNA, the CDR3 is TGTGCCAGCAGCCCCCGGGACAGCCCGTGGGAAAAACTGTTTTTT. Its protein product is CASSPRDSPWEKLFF.

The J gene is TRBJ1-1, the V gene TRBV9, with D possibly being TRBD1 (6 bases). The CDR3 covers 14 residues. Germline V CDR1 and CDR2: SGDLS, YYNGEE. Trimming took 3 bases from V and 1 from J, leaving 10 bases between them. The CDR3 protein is CASSEGEENTEAFF. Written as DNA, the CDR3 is TGTGCCAGCAGCGAGGGGGAAGAGAACACTGAAGCTTTCTTT.